A single sample gave rise to the 16 T cell receptor beta chains below, sequenced in a study of Ad26.COV2.S vaccination and SARS-CoV-2 variants (dated by TCRdb to 2020 to 2023). The label giving this sample's time point can be read as: individuals recovered from natural SARS-CoV-2 infection. Library creation used the immunoSEQ multiplex PCR assay. TCRdb's version of the immuneACCESS table is confined to in-frame rearrangements and falls short of the full clone set. An unresolved V gene accounts for under half of the shortfall where checked; the remainder is of unknown origin. The sample profile shows around 370,000 clones; roughly nine tenths of them were found once. Together, the top ten hold around 4.2% of the sample. The sequencing here drew on peripheral blood, taken after recovery from COVID-19. These receptors all come from a human donor who had recovered from COVID-19.

The chain joins TRBV20-1 to TRBJ2-1; D is undetermined. CDR1 DFQATT and CDR2 SNEGSKA come from the germline V gene (reference sequence). The CDR3 is 14 amino acids. Trimming cost V 3 bases and J 0 bases, with 9 bases left between them. CDR3: CSASRKSSYNEQFF. CDR3 DNA sequence: TGCAGTGCTAGTCGTAAGAGCTCCTACAATGAGCAGTTCTTC.

The rearrangement joins TRBV7-9 to TRBJ1-1, with D possibly TRBD1 on 5 matching bases. Germline CDR1 is SEHNR and CDR2 is FQNEAQ (reference sequence). V was shortened by 11 bases and J by 4 bases, with 17 bases between the two germline ends. The CDR3 sequence is 13 residues long. The CDR3 reads CAGRGRESTEAFF. CDR3 bases: TGTGCCGGGAGGGGCAGGGAATCCACTGAAGCTTTCTTT.

This clone was seen once. V is TRBV14 and J is TRBJ1-6; unclear D gene. The CDR3 has 14 amino acids. V was shortened by 3 bases and J by 7 bases, with 10 bases between the two germline ends. The germline CDR1 and CDR2 sequences are SGHDN and FVKESK. This chain's CDR3 is CASSHSVKNSPLHF. In DNA form, the CDR3 reads TGTGCCAGCAGCCATTCAGTAAAGAATTCACCCCTCCACTTT. Looking up the rest from reference TRBV14 and TRBJ1-6 gives the full variable domain: EAGVTQFPSHSVIEKGQTVTLRCDPISGHDNLYWYRRVMGKEIKFLLHFVKESKQDESGMPNNRFLAERTGGTYSTLKVQPAELEDSGVYFCASSHSVKNSPLHFGNGTRLTVT.

The chain links TRBV29-1 to TRBJ2-3, with D possibly being TRBD1 or TRBD2 (6 bases each). The V end was cut by 7 bases, the J end by 4 bases, with 12 bases between. Germline loops: CDR1 SQVTM, CDR2 ANQGSEA. The CDR3 runs 12 residues. CDR3 amino acids: CSANREADTQYF. CDR3 nucleotide sequence: TGCAGCGCCAACAGGGAGGCAGATACGCAGTATTTT.

CDR3 bases: TGTGCCAGCAGCTTTCTTTATAACGAGCAGTACTTC. Translated: CASSFLYNEQYF. This sequence joins TRBV7-9 and TRBJ2-7, with D unresolved. Trimming stripped 3 bases from V and 5 bases from J, with 8 bases between. Germline CDR1 is SEHNR and CDR2 is FQNEAQ (reference sequence). CDR3 length: 12 residues.

J is TRBJ2-2 and V is TRBV13, with no clear D. V lost 0 bases, J lost 4 bases, and 15 bases lay in between. Germline V gene lookup returns CDR1 PRHDT and CDR2 FYEKMQ (reference sequence). This CDR3 has 17 amino acids. CDR3 in DNA: TGTGCCAGCAGCTTAGGCCCCGTGGCTACATCCACCGGGGAGCTGTTTTTT. This encodes CASSLGPVATSTGELFF. The full variable domain, completed using reference TRBV13 and TRBJ2-2, is AAGVIQSPRHLIKEKRETATLKCYPIPRHDTVYWYQQGPGQDPQFLISFYEKMQSDKGSIPDRFSAQQFSDYHSELNMSSLELGDSALYFCASSLGPVATSTGELFFGEGSRLTVL.

In DNA form, the CDR3 reads TGTGCCAGCAGCTTAGGGGGGGGTCAAGATCAGCCCCAGCATTTT. Translating gives CASSLGGGQDQPQHF. The chain is built from TRBV13 and TRBJ1-5, with D possibly being TRBD1 (5 bases). The V end was cut by 0 bases, the J end by 5 bases, with 11 bases between. This CDR3 contains 15 residues. The V gene's germline CDR1 is PRHDT and CDR2 FYEKMQ (reference sequence).

The rearrangement joins TRBV4-1 to TRBJ1-5; a weak D match, TRBD1 (6 bases). Germline CDR1 and CDR2: MGHRA and YSYEKL. V was pared by 2 bases and J by 1 base, with 15 bases between. CDR3 size: 17 residues. The CDR3 spells CASSQFQPQGSNQPQHF. The CDR3 DNA sequence: TGCGCCAGCAGCCAATTCCAGCCCCAGGGGAGCAATCAGCCCCAGCATTTT.

The genes are TRBV9 and TRBJ2-1; a possible D gene is TRBD1 (6 bases). The CDR3 consists of 16 residues. The V gene lost 0 bases and the J gene lost 4 bases, with 14 bases spanning the gap. Germline CDR1 is SGDLS and CDR2 is YYNGEE. CDR3 DNA: TGTGCCAGCAGCGTAGTGGGGTGGGGGCCGTACAATGAGCAGTTCTTC. Its protein is CASSVVGWGPYNEQFF.

V usage is TRBV27 and J usage is TRBJ2-7; no firm D call. Looked up from germline, CDR1 is MNHEY and CDR2 is SMNVEV (reference sequence). V was shortened by 5 bases and J by 2 bases, with 13 bases between the two germline ends. This CDR3 is 14 amino acids long. The CDR3 DNA reads TGTGCCAGCAGTCTCGCTTCAGTACCCTACGAGCAGTACTTC. It yields the protein CASSLASVPYEQYF.

Sample share makes this clone medium-sized. The V call is TRBV5-4, the J call TRBJ1-1; D unresolved. This CDR3 region has 13 residues. Trimming removed 5 bases from V and 1 base from J, with 9 bases in between. The germline V gene has CDR1 SGHNT and CDR2 YYREEE (reference sequence). Written as DNA, the CDR3 is TGTGCCAGCAGACAAACACCGAACACTGAAGCTTTCTTT. Translated: CASRQTPNTEAFF.

The V and J genes are TRBV29-1 and TRBJ2-2; D is unclear. From germline, CDR1 is SQVTM and CDR2 ANQGSEA. The CDR3 is 14 residues long. Trimming stripped 4 bases from V and 0 bases from J, with 9 bases between. The CDR3 is CSVGSSANTGELFF. The CDR3 nucleotides are TGCAGCGTTGGAAGCTCAGCGAACACCGGGGAGCTGTTTTTT.

The chain joins TRBV2 to TRBJ2-7, with 7 bases aligning to TRBD2. This CDR3 contains 15 residues. V lost 1 base, J lost 3 bases, and 6 bases stayed unmatched. The germline gives CDR1 SNHLY, CDR2 FYNNEI. The DNA of the CDR3 is TGTGCCAGCAGTGAAGGGCGGCGGGAGATCTACGAGCAGTACTTC. Residues: CASSEGRREIYEQYF.

This chain links TRBV29-1 with TRBJ1-1; possible D gene TRBD1, 5 bases. The CDR3 is made up of 13 amino acids. Trimming took 7 bases from V and 3 from J, leaving 15 bases between them. Per the germline V gene, CDR1 is SQVTM and CDR2 is ANQGSEA. The CDR3 DNA sequence: TGCAGCGGCCAAGGGGCAGGGTACACTGAAGCTTTCTTT. Translated: CSGQGAGYTEAFF. Looking up the rest from reference TRBV29-1 and TRBJ1-1 gives the full variable domain: SAVISQKPSRDICQRGTSLTIQCQVDSQVTMMFWYRQQPGQSLTLIATANQGSEATYESGFVIDKFPISRPNLTFSTLTVSNMSPEDSSIYLCSGQGAGYTEAFFGQGTRLTVV.

CDR3 region: CASSPYGRGRVGNTEAFF. The CDR3 coding sequence is TGTGCCAGCAGCCCCTATGGGAGGGGGCGCGTCGGGAACACTGAAGCTTTCTTT. The chain uses TRBV7-3 and TRBJ1-1, with 7 bases identical to TRBD1. CDR1 is SGHTA, CDR2 FQGTGA, per germline. The CDR3 runs 18 residues. The V and J ends lost 5 bases and 1 base, in that order; junction bases with no gene match: 16.

The chain is built from TRBV10-2 and TRBJ2-1; unclear D gene. Germline-derived CDR1 and CDR2 are WSHSY and SAAADI. The CDR3 totals 13 residues. Deletions cut 6 bases from V and 6 bases from J, with 12 bases between. The CDR3 protein is CASRPSRLNEQFF. The CDR3 DNA sequence: TGCGCCAGCAGACCCAGTCGTCTCAATGAGCAGTTCTTC.